What follows are 28 T cell receptor beta chains derived from one specimen sequenced in a study of blood T cell repertoires in COVID-19. Clones were read by immunoSEQ multiplex PCR, and TCRdb kept only the in-frame ones, dropping some. Of 240,000 or so clones in the sample, approximately 82% were seen once. Sequenced material: peripheral blood. All receptors derive from a woman older than 75 with acute or convalescent COVID-19.

The genes are TRBV28 and TRBJ2-1; the match to TRBD2 covers 14 bases. The J segment lost 7 bases and the V segment lost 8 bases, leaving 4 bases of the junction unmatched. The CDR3 is 14 amino acids. CDR1 and CDR2 from the germline V gene are MDHEN and SYDVKM. Here the CDR3 reads CASDGLAGGNEQFF. The CDR3 coding sequence is TGTGCCAGCGACGGACTAGCGGGAGGTAATGAGCAGTTCTTC.

The chain combines TRBV30 with TRBJ2-2; D not resolved. Germline-derived CDR1 and CDR2 are GTSNPN and SVGIG (reference sequence). V was pared by 0 bases and J by 3 bases, with 8 bases between. The CDR3 is made up of 14 amino acids. The CDR3 coding sequence is TGTGCCTGGAGTGTAAAAATCTACACCGGGGAGCTGTTTTTT. This gives the protein CAWSVKIYTGELFF.

This chain uses TRBV14 with TRBJ1-2; D is ambiguous. The CDR3 spans 16 residues. The V end lost 0 bases, the J end lost 3 bases, and 14 bases lay between the germline ends. Per germline, CDR1 SGHDN and CDR2 FVKESK. The DNA of the CDR3 is TGTGCCAGCAGCCAAGATTTCGGGAGAAAGGACTATGGCTACACCTTC. Its translation is CASSQDFGRKDYGYTF.

The rearrangement links TRBV14 to TRBJ1-6; D is uncertain. V was shortened by 3 bases and J by 9 bases, with 3 bases between the two germline ends. Germline V CDR1 and CDR2: SGHDN, FVKESK. The CDR3 spans 11 residues. CDR3 residues: CASSQSSPLHF. The CDR3 DNA sequence: TGTGCCAGCAGCCAGAGTTCACCCCTCCACTTT.

The chain combines TRBV5-1 with TRBJ2-3; 8 bases match TRBD2. The V and J ends lost 4 bases and 0 bases, in that order; junction bases with no gene match: 10. CDR3 size: 17 residues. From germline, CDR1 is SGHRS and CDR2 YFSETQ. CDR3 region: CASSPLAGGFSTDTQYF. CDR3 DNA sequence: TGCGCCAGCAGCCCCCTAGCGGGCGGTTTCAGCACAGATACGCAGTATTTT.

This clone showed up just once. This rearrangement joins TRBV10-3 to TRBJ1-4, with 9 bases lining up with TRBD1. Trimming took 4 bases from V and 13 from J; bases not matched to a gene: 16. CDR3 length equals 16 residues. The V gene's germline CDR1 is ENHRY and CDR2 SYGVKD. The CDR3 sequence is CAISGDYGTGRKILFF. CDR3 in DNA: TGTGCCATCAGTGGGGATTACGGGACAGGGAGGAAGATACTGTTTTTT.

The chain is built from TRBV6-2 or TRBV6-3 and TRBJ1-2, with 7 bases lining up with TRBD1. With 2 bases clipped from V and 5 bases from J, the junction kept 5 bases outside the gene matches. From germline, CDR1 is MNHEY and CDR2 SVGEGT. The CDR3 is made up of 14 amino acids. The CDR3 region has the DNA TGTGCCAGCAGTTACGGGGGACAGAATTATGGCTACACCTTC. Its translation is CASSYGGQNYGYTF.

V and J are TRBV5-4 and TRBJ1-1; D not certain. With 3 bases removed from V and 1 base from J, the gap between germline ends came to 10 bases. This CDR3 contains 14 residues. Germline CDR1 is SGHNT and CDR2 is YYREEE (reference sequence). CDR3 loop: CASSSERPNTEAFF. DNA for the CDR3: TGTGCCAGCAGCTCGGAGAGACCGAACACTGAAGCTTTCTTT.

The chain has TRBV7-2 and TRBJ2-3, with 8 bases identical to TRBD2. Germline CDR1 reads SGHTA; CDR2 reads FQGNSA. V was pared by 4 bases and J by 6 bases, with 12 bases of the junction left unmatched. The CDR3 spans 16 residues. The CDR3, as DNA: TGTGCCAGCAGCTCCGGGGGCGGGAGGATTCCCGATACGCAGTATTTT. Translated: CASSSGGGRIPDTQYF.

The chain joins TRBV5-6 to TRBJ2-7, with a tentative D call TRBD1 (6 bases). The CDR3 spans 15 residues. The germline V and J ends were trimmed by 4 bases and 2 bases, with 16 bases remaining between them. Germline V CDR1 and CDR2: SGHDT, YYEEEE. The CDR3 DNA is TGTGCCAGCAGCCCTTCCCGGACAGCAGCCTACGAGCAGTACTTC. Amino acids: CASSPSRTAAYEQYF.

V is TRBV6-6 and J is TRBJ2-1; 7 bases are shared with TRBD2. The CDR3 covers 14 residues. Germline V gene data show CDR1 as MNHNY and CDR2 as SVGAGI (reference sequence). The V and J ends lost 4 bases and 2 bases, in that order; junction bases with no gene match: 2. DNA for the CDR3: TGTGCCAGCAGTTCGGGGACTACCTACAATGAGCAGTTCTTC. This codes for CASSSGTTYNEQFF.

J is TRBJ2-1 and V is TRBV3-1 (or the pseudogene TRBV3-2); 10 positions match TRBD1. V shed 0 bases and J 3 bases; nucleotides not matched to a gene: 2. The CDR3 is 16 residues long. Looked up from germline, CDR1 is LGHDT and CDR2 is YNNKEL (reference sequence). The chain's CDR3 is CASSQEGQGDYNEQFF. CDR3 nucleotide sequence: TGTGCCAGCAGCCAAGAAGGACAGGGGGACTACAATGAGCAGTTCTTC.

The chain couples TRBV28 to TRBJ2-5, with D unclear. Trimming removed 3 bases from V and 5 bases from J, with 7 bases in between. Germline V gives CDR1 MDHEN, CDR2 SYDVKM. This CDR3 region has 12 residues. In DNA form, the CDR3 reads TGTGCCAGCAGTTTCGGTCGGGAGACCCAGTACTTC. Protein product: CASSFGRETQYF.

The chain couples TRBV18 to TRBJ2-3; perhaps TRBD2 as D (6 bases). The V gene lost 2 bases and the J gene lost 0 bases, with 9 bases spanning the gap. This CDR3 contains 15 residues. The V gene's germline CDR1 is KGHSH and CDR2 LQKENI. In nucleotides, the CDR3 is TGTGCCAGCTCACCAAATGGGGGGAGCACAGATACGCAGTATTTT. Its translation: CASSPNGGSTDTQYF. The whole variable domain, remainder taken from reference TRBV18 and TRBJ2-3, is NAGVMQNPRHLVRRRGQEARLRCSPMKGHSHVYWYRQLPEEGLKFMVYLQKENIIDESGMPKERFSAEFPKEGPSILRIQQVVRGDSAAYFCASSPNGGSTDTQYFGPGTRLTVL.

The chain links TRBV6-5 to TRBJ2-7, with 9 nucleotides matching TRBD1. This CDR3 comprises 14 residues. The germline V gene encodes CDR1 MNHEY and CDR2 SVGAGI. V lost 6 bases to trimming and J lost 7 bases; unmatched junction nucleotides: 10. The CDR3 region is CASRPGTGFREQYF. Here the CDR3 DNA reads TGTGCCAGCAGGCCCGGGACAGGGTTTCGGGAGCAGTACTTC.

The chain uses TRBV5-1 and TRBJ2-7; D is undetermined. Trimming cost V 1 base and J 3 bases, with 5 bases left between them. Germline CDR1 reads SGHRS; CDR2 reads YFSETQ. This CDR3 spans 12 amino acids. CDR3 protein: CASSLPGYEQYF. The CDR3 DNA reads as TGCGCCAGCAGCTTGCCAGGCTACGAGCAGTACTTC.

This chain joins TRBV15 and TRBJ2-1; 9 positions match TRBD2. This CDR3 contains 14 residues. Germline V gene lookup returns CDR1 LNHNV and CDR2 YYDKDF (reference sequence). The ends lost 1 base at V and 8 bases at J; junction bases unmatched: 3. The CDR3 loop reads CATSRGGLAHEQFF. CDR3 coding DNA: TGTGCCACCAGCAGAGGGGGACTAGCTCATGAGCAGTTCTTC.

The chain is built from TRBV14 and TRBJ2-1, with TRBD2 matching 8 bases. After removal of 4 bases from V and 5 bases from J, the junction contained 7 bases not matched to a gene. The germline CDR1 and CDR2 sequences are SGHDN and FVKESK. CDR3 length: 15 residues. The CDR3 DNA sequence: TGTGCCAGCAGCCCGCGGGTAGCGGGAAACAATGAGCAGTTCTTC. It encodes CASSPRVAGNNEQFF.

The chain recombines TRBV7-9 with TRBJ2-7, with a possible D match to TRBD1 (6 bases). V was trimmed by 5 bases and J by 2 bases, leaving 19 bases between them. Germline values: CDR1 SEHNR, CDR2 FQNEAQ (reference sequence). This CDR3 is 16 amino acids long. Here the CDR3 reads CASSLNRGMRAYEQYF. CDR3 DNA sequence: TGTGCCAGCAGCCTAAATAGGGGGATGAGAGCCTACGAGCAGTACTTC.

This rearrangement joins TRBV21-1 to TRBJ1-3. TRBV21-1 is an annotated pseudogene. CDR3 size: 18 residues. DNA for the CDR3: TGTGCCAGCAGCAAAGTGAGGAGCGGGGGAGCTACTGGAAACACCATATATTTT. It yields the protein CASSKVRSGGATGNTIYF.

The chain uses TRBV2 and TRBJ2-7, with D possibly being TRBD1 (5 bases). V lost 9 bases, J lost 2 bases, and 14 bases lay in between. Looked up from germline, CDR1 is SNHLY and CDR2 is FYNNEI. This CDR3 is built from 13 residues. The CDR3 here is CASIRDRAYEQYF. The DNA for the CDR3 is TGTGCCAGTATTAGAGACAGAGCCTACGAGCAGTACTTC. The full variable domain, in which reference TRBV2 and TRBJ2-7 provide the parts outside the CDR3, is EPEVTQTPSHQVTQMGQEVILRCVPISNHLYFYWYRQILGQKVEFLVSFYNNEISEKSEIFDDQFSVERPDGSNFTLKIRSTKLEDSAMYFCASIRDRAYEQYFGPGTRLTVT.

The genes are TRBV5-1 and TRBJ1-1; possibly TRBD1 for D (5 bases). The CDR3 contains 16 residues. The V end was cut by 0 bases, the J end by 1 base, with 13 bases between. The germline gives CDR1 SGHRS, CDR2 YFSETQ. CDR3 loop: CASSLALGDSNTEAFF. CDR3 sequence (DNA): TGCGCCAGCAGCTTGGCGTTGGGGGACTCGAACACTGAAGCTTTCTTT.

The chain couples TRBV10-3 to TRBJ1-1; D possibly corresponds to TRBD1 (6 bases). Trimming shortened V by 2 bases and J by 5 bases, and 18 bases separated the two germline ends. The CDR3 consists of 16 residues. From germline, CDR1 is ENHRY and CDR2 SYGVKD. As DNA, the CDR3 is TGTGCCATCAGTGAGAACCCGGGCAGGGGAGATACTGAAGCTTTCTTT. This sequence encodes CAISENPGRGDTEAFF.

To note about this clone: Other DNA sequences within the sample encode an identical CDR3. The rearrangement joins TRBV5-1 to TRBJ1-5, with 8 bases fitting TRBD1. The CDR3 is 15 amino acids. The ends lost 3 bases at V and 1 base at J; junction bases unmatched: 3. Per the germline V gene, CDR1 is SGHRS and CDR2 is YFSETQ. The CDR3 here is CASSSTGGSNQPQHF. For the CDR3, the DNA is TGCGCCAGCAGCTCAACAGGGGGAAGCAATCAGCCCCAGCATTTT. Complete variable domain (other parts from reference TRBV5-1 and TRBJ1-5): KAGVTQTPRYLIKTRGQQVTLSCSPISGHRSVSWYQQTPGQGLQFLFEYFSETQRNKGNFPGRFSGRQFSNSRSEMNVSTLELGDSALYLCASSSTGGSNQPQHFGDGTRLSIL.

Concerning this clone: Other nucleotide sequences from this sample produce the same CDR3. V usage is TRBV9 and J usage is TRBJ2-3; TRBD2 aligns across 12 bases. The CDR3 covers 16 residues. The germline V gene encodes CDR1 SGDLS and CDR2 YYNGEE. V shed 2 bases, J shed 4 bases, and the junction held 5 bases outside the gene matches. The CDR3 spells CASSVAPSGGADTQYF. The CDR3, as DNA: TGTGCCAGCAGCGTCGCCCCTAGCGGGGGGGCAGATACGCAGTATTTT.

The chain links TRBV4-2 to TRBJ2-1; 7 positions match TRBD2. Per germline, CDR1 LGHNA and CDR2 YNFKEQ. Trimming at V came to 0 bases and at J to 0 bases, leaving 5 bases not matched to a gene. The CDR3 has 17 residues. The CDR3, as DNA: TGTGCCAGCAGCCAAGAACCTAGCGGAAGCTCCTACAATGAGCAGTTCTTC. Encoded protein: CASSQEPSGSSYNEQFF.

The gene calls are TRBV2 and TRBJ1-2; D not resolved. This CDR3 has 13 residues. Germline V lookup: CDR1 SNHLY, CDR2 FYNNEI. V gave up 2 bases and J gave up 2 bases, with 6 bases separating them. CDR3 residues: CASSERRNYGYTF. CDR3 nucleotides: TGTGCCAGCAGTGAAAGGCGGAACTATGGCTACACCTTC.

The J gene is TRBJ2-7, the V gene TRBV10-3, with D uncertain. This CDR3 has 13 residues. Germline lookup yields CDR1 ENHRY and CDR2 SYGVKD. The V end lost 4 bases, the J end lost 3 bases, and 10 bases lay between the germline ends. This CDR3 is CAISGVPLYEQYF. For the CDR3, the DNA is TGTGCCATCAGTGGCGTCCCCCTCTACGAGCAGTACTTC.